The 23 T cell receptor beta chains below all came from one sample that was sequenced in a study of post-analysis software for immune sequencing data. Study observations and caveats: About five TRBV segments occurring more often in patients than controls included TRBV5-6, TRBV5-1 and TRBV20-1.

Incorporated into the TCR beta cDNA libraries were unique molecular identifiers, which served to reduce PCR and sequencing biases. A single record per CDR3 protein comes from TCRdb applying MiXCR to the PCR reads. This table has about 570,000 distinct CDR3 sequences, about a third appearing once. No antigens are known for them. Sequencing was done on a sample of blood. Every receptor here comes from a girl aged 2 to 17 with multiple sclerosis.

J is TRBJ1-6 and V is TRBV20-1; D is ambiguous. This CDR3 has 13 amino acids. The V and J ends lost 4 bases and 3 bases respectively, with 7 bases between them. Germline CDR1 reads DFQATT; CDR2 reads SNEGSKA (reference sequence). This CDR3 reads CSAIQIYNSPLHF. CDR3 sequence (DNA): TGCAGTGCTATACAGATCTATAATTCACCCCTCCACTTT.

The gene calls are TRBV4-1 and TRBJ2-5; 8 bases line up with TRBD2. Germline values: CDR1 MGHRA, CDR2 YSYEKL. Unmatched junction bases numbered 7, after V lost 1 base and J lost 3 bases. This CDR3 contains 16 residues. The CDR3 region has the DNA TGCGCCAGCAGCCAAGCAAGCGGGGGCATAGAAGAGACCCAGTACTTC. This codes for CASSQASGGIEETQYF.

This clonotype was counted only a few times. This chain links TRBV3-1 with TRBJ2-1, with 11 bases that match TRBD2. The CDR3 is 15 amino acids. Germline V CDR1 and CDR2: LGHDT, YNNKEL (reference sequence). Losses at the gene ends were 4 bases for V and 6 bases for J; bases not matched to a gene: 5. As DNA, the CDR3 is TGTGCCAGCAGCCCCTATAGCGGGGGGGCCAATGAGCAGTTCTTC. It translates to CASSPYSGGANEQFF.

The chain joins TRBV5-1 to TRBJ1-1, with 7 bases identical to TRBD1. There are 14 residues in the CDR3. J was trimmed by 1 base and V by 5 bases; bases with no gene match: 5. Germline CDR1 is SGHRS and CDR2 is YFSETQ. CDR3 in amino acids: CASSSDRANTEAFF. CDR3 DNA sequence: TGCGCCAGCAGTTCTGACAGGGCGAACACTGAAGCTTTCTTT.

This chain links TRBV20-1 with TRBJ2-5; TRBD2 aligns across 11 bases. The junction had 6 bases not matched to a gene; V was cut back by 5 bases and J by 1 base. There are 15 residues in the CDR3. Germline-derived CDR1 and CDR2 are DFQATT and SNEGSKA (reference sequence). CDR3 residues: CSAYSSGGLQETQYF. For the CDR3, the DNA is TGCAGTGCTTACTCTAGCGGGGGGCTCCAAGAGACCCAGTACTTC.

CDR3 region: CASSLTGTKFEETQYF. The CDR3 region has the DNA TGTGCCAGCAGCTTAACCGGGACAAAGTTTGAAGAGACCCAGTACTTC. The genes are TRBV7-9 and TRBJ2-5; D is possibly TRBD1 (6 bases). Germline CDR1 is SEHNR and CDR2 is FQNEAQ (reference sequence). The CDR3 covers 16 residues. V was trimmed by 2 bases and J by 3 bases, leaving 16 bases between them.

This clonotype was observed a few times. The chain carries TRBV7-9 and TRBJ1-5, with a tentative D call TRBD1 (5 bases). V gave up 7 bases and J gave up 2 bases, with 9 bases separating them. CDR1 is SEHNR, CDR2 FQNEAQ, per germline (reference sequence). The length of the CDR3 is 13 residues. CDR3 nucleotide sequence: TGTGCCAGCACCCGAGGGGGCAATCAGCCCCAGCATTTT. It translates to CASTRGGNQPQHF.

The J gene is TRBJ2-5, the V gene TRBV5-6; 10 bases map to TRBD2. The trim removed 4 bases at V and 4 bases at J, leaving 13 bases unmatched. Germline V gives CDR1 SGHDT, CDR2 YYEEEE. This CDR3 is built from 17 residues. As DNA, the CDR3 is TGTGCCAGCAGCCTAGAGGGCAAAGGACTAGCGGTAGAGACCCAGTACTTC. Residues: CASSLEGKGLAVETQYF.

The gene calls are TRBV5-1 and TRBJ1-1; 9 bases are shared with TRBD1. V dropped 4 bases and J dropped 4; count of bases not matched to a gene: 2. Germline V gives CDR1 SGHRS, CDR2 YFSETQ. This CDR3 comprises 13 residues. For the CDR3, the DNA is TGCGCCAGCAGCCGGACAGGGGTCACTGAAGCTTTCTTT. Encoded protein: CASSRTGVTEAFF. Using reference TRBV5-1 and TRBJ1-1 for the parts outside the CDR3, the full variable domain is KAGVTQTPRYLIKTRGQQVTLSCSPISGHRSVSWYQQTPGQGLQFLFEYFSETQRNKGNFPGRFSGRQFSNSRSEMNVSTLELGDSALYLCASSRTGVTEAFFGQGTRLTVV.

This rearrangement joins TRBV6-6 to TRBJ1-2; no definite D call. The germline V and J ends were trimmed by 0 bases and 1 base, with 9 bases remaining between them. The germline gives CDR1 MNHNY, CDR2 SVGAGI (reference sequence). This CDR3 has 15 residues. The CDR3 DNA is TGTGCCAGCAGTTACTCGAGGGTGGGTAACTATGGCTACACCTTC. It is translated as CASSYSRVGNYGYTF.

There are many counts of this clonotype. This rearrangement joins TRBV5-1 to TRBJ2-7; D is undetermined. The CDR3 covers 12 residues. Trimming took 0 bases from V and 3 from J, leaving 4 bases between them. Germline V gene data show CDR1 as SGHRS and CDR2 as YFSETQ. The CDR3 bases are TGCGCCAGCAGCTTGGACGGCTACGAGCAGTACTTC. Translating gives CASSLDGYEQYF.

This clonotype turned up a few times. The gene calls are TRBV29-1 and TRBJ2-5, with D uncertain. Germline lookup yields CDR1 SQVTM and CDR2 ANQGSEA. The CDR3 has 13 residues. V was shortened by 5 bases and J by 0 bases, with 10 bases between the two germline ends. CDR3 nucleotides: TGCAGCGTTCCGGCAAGGTACCAAGAGACCCAGTACTTC. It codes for CSVPARYQETQYF.

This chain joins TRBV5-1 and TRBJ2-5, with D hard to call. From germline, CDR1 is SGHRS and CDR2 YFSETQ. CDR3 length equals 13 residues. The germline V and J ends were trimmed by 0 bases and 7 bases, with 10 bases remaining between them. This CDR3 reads CASSLEGPGTQYF. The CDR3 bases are TGCGCCAGCAGCTTGGAAGGGCCTGGGACCCAGTACTTC.

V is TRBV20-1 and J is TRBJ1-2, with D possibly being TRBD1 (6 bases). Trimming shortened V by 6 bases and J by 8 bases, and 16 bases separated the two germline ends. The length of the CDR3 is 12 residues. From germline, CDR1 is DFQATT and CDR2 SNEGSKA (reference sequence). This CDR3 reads CSAADRLRGYTF. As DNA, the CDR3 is TGCAGTGCCGCCGACAGGCTCAGGGGCTACACCTTC.

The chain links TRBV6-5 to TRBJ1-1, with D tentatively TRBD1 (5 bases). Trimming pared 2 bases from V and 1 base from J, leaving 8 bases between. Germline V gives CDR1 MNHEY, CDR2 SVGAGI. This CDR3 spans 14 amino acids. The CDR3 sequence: CASSYDSWNTEAFF. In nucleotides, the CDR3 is TGTGCCAGCAGTTACGACAGCTGGAACACTGAAGCTTTCTTT.

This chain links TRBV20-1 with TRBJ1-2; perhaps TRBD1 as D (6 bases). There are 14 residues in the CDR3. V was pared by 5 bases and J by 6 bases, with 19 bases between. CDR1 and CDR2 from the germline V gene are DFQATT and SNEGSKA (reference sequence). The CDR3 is CSAQIQGNEDGYTF. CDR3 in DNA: TGCAGTGCTCAGATACAGGGTAATGAGGATGGCTACACCTTC.

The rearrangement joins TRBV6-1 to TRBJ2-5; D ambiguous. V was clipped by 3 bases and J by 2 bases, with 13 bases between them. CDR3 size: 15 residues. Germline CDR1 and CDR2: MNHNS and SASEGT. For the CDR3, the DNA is TGTGCCAGCAGTGACGGCTTGACTCTTCAAGAGACCCAGTACTTC. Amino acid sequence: CASSDGLTLQETQYF.

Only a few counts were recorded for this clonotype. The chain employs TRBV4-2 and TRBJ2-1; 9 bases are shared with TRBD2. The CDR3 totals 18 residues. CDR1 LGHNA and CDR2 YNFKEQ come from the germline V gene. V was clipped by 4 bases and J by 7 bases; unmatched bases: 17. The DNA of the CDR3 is TGTGCCAGCAGCCCAAGGTACGGAGCGGGGGGCCCTCGGAATGAGCAGTTCTTC. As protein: CASSPRYGAGGPRNEQFF.

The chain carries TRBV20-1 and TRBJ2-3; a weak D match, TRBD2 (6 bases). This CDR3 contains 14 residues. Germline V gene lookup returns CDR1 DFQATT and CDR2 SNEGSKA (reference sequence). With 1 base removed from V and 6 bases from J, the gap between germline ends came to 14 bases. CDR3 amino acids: CSARAGVHWDTQYF. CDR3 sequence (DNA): TGCAGTGCTAGAGCGGGGGTTCATTGGGATACGCAGTATTTT.

The CDR3 bases are TGTGCCAGCAGTAGGGGCGCCGCGGGCGCCAGCTCCTACGAGCAGTACTTC. Encoded protein: CASSRGAAGASSYEQYF. V gene TRBV12-3 or TRBV12-4 combines with J gene TRBJ2-7; D is perhaps TRBD1 or TRBD2 (5 bases each). The germline V and J ends were trimmed by 5 bases and 0 bases, with 20 bases remaining between them. This CDR3 is built from 17 residues.

For the CDR3, the DNA is TGTGCCAGCAGTACCGGGGACAGGGTTCGACAGCCCCAGCATTTT. This codes for CASSTGDRVRQPQHF. This chain joins TRBV6-1 and TRBJ1-5, with TRBD1 matching over 9 bases. J was trimmed by 7 bases and V by 5 bases; bases with no gene match: 9. CDR1 and CDR2 (germline): MNHNS, SASEGT. The CDR3 sequence is 15 residues long.

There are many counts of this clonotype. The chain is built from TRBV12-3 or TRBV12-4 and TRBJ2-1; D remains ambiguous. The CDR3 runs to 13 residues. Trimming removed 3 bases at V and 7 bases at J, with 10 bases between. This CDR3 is CASSLVWENEQFF. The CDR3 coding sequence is TGTGCCAGCAGTTTGGTATGGGAAAATGAGCAGTTCTTC.

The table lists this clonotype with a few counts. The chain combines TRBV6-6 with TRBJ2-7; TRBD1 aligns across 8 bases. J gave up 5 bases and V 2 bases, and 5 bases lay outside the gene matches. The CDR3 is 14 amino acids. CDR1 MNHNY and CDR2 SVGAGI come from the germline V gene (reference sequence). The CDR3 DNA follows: TGTGCCAGCAGTTACCGGGACAGGTACGACGAGCAGTACTTC. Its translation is CASSYRDRYDEQYF.